A single T cell receptor beta chain is shown here with its context. This sample is drawn from a study of control samples from healthy donors and cancer patients. With 5 bases removed from V and 5 bases from J, the gap between germline ends came to 18 bases. Germline V CDR1 and CDR2: SGHVS, FNYEAQ. The CDR3 contains 16 residues. Profiled with immunoSEQ multiplex PCR; TCRdb holds only in-frame clones, not every one. Of around 180,000 clones in the sample, around 88% were seen once. The chain recombines TRBV7-6 with TRBJ2-2; D might be TRBD2 (6 bases). Sequenced input: blood. The receptor was derived from a woman aged 25 to 39 in good health. CDR3 sequence (DNA): TGTGCCAGCAGCCATCCCTCGGAGGGGCGGACCGGGGAGCTGTTTTTT. Translated: CASSHPSEGRTGELFF.